What follows describes a single T cell receptor (beta chain). What it binds is unknown. The entry originates in a study of blood T cells in healthy people across ages. Study-wide findings and caveats: Diversity estimates from one million T cells were considered underestimates. Percentage of naive T cells showed a strong correlation with TCR beta diversity.

Alongside a J-beta primer mix, a sample-barcoded 5' primer served in a second PCR lasting 7 to 11 cycles. TCRdb called the 5' RACE reads again in MiXCR, with one record for every CDR3 protein. The sample contains roughly 1,300,000 distinct CDR3 sequences, 55% to 75% of which appear only once. V lost 4 bases, J lost 0 bases, and 15 bases lay in between. This CDR3 has 15 amino acids. Germline CDR1 reads SQVTM; CDR2 reads ANQGSEA. The chain uses TRBV29-1 and TRBJ2-5; D is possibly TRBD1 (6 bases). Sequencing was performed on blood. This clonotype was sampled from a man aged 18-30 years in good health. The CDR3, as DNA: TGCAGCGTTGCCCCAGGGGTTACGTACCAAGAGACCCAGTACTTC. Its protein product is CSVAPGVTYQETQYF.